This TCR beta chain was sequenced during a study of blood T cell repertoires in COVID-19. This CDR3 is built from 15 residues. V lost 5 bases and J 0 bases, leaving 14 bases between the germline ends. The germline V gene has CDR1 MNHEY and CDR2 SMNVEV (reference sequence). Study processing details: Cell counts per sample came from amplifying reference gene primers. The protocol was immunoSEQ multiplex PCR, while the TCRdb copy is restricted to in-frame clones and leaves out a portion. V and J calls plus clone size are reproduced from that table; the DNA served to infer D and trimming. The sample holds approximately 500,000 clones, 85% to 90% seen once.

The V and J genes are TRBV27 and TRBJ2-7; D not certain. The sequence was collected from a woman aged 45 to 65 with COVID-19, enrolled during active disease. Sequencing used peripheral blood. CDR3 DNA sequence: TGTGCCAGCAGTAAATGGTCCCTGAGCTCCTACGAGCAGTACTTC. Its protein is CASSKWSLSSYEQYF.